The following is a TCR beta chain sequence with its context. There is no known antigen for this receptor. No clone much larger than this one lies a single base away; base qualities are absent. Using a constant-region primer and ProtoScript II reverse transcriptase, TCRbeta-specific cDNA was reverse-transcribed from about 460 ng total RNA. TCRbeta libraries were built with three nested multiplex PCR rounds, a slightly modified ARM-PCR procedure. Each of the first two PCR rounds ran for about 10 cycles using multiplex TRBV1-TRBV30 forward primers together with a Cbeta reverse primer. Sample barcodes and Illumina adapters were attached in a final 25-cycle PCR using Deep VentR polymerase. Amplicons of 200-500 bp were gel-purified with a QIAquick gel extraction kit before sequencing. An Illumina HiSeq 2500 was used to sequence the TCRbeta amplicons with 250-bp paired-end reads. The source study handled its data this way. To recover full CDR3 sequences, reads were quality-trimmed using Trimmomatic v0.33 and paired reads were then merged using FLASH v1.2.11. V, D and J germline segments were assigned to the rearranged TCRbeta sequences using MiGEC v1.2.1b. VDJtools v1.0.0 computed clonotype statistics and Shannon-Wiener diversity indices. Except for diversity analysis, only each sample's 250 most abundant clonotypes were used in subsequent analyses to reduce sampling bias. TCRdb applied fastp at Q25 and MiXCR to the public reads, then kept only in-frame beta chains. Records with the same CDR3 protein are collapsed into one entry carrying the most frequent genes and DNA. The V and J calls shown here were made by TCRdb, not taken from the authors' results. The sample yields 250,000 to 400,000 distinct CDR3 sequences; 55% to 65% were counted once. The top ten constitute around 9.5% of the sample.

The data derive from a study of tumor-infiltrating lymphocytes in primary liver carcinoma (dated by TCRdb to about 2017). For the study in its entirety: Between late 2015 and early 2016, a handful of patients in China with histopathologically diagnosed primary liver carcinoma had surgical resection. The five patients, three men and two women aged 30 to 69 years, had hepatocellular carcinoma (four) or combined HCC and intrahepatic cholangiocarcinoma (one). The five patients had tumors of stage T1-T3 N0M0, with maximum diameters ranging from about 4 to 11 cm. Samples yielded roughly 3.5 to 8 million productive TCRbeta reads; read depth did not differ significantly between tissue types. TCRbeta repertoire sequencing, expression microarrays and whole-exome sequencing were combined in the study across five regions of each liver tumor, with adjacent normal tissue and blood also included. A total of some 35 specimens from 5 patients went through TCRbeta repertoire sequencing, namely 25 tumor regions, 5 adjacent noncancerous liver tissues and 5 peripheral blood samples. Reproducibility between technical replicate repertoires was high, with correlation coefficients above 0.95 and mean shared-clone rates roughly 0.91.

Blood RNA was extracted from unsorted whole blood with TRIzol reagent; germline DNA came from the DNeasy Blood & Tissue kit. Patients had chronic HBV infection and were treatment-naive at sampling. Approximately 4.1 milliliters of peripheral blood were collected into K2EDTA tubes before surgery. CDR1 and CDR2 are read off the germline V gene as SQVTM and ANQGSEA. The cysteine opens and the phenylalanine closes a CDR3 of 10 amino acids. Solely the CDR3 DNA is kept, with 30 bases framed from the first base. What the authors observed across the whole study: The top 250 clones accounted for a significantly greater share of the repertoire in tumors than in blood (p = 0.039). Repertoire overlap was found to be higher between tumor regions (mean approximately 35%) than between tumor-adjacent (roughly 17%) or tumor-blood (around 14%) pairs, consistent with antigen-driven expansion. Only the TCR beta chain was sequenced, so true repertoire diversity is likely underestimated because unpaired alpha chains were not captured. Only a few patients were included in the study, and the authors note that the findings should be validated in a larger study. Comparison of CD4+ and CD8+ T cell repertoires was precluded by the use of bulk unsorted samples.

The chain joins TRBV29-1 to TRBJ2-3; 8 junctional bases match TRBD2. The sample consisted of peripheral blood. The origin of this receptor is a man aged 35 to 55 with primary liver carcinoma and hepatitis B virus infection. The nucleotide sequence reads TGCGGCTCGGGGGGGGATGCGCAGTATTTT. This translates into CGSGGDAQYF.